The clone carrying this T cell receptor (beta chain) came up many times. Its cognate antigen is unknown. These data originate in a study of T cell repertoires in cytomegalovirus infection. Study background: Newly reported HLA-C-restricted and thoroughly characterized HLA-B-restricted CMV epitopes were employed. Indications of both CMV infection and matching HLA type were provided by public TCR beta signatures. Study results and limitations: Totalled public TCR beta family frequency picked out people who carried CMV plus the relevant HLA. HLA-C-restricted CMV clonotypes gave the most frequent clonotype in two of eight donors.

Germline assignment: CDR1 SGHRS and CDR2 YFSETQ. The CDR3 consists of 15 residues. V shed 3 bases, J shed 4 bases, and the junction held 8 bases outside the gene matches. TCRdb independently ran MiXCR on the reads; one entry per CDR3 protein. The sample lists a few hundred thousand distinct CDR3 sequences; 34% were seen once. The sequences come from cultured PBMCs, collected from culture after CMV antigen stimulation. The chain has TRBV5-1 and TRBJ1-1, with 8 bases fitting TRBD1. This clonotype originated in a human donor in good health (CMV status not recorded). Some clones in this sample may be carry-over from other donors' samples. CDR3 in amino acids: CASSYAGGTGTEAFF. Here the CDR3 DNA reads TGCGCCAGCAGCTACGCAGGGGGCACGGGCACTGAAGCTTTCTTT. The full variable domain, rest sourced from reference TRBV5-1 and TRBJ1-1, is KAGVTQTPRYLIKTRGQQVTLSCSPISGHRSVSWYQQTPGQGLQFLFEYFSETQRNKGNFPGRFSGRQFSNSRSEMNVSTLELGDSALYLCASSYAGGTGTEAFFGQGTRLTVV.